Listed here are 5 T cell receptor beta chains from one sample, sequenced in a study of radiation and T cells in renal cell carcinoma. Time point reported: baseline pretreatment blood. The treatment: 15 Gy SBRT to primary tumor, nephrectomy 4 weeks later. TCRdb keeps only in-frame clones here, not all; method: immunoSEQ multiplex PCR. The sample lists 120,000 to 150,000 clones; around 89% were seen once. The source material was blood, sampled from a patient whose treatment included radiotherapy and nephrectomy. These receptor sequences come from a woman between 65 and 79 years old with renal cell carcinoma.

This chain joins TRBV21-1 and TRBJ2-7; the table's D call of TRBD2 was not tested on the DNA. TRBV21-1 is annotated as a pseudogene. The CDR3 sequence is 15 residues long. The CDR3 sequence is CARTTRTGTSYEQYF. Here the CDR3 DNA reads TGTGCCAGAACAACGCGAACCGGGACTAGCTACGAGCAGTACTTC.

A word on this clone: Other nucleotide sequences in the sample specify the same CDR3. The CDR3 nucleotides are TGTGCCAGCTCACCCCAGGGGAACACTGAAGCTTTCTTT. Protein: CASSPQGNTEAFF. The chain recombines TRBV18 with TRBJ1-1; weak D call: TRBD1 (5 bases). Germline V CDR1 and CDR2: KGHSH, LQKENI. Trimming cost V 3 bases and J 1 base, with 6 bases left between them. The CDR3 spans 13 residues.

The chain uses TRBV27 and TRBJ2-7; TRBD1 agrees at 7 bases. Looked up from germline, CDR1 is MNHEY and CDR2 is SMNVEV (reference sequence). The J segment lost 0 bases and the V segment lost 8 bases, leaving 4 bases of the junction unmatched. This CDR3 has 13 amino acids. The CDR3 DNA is TGTGCCAGCTTGACAGGGACCTCCTACGAGCAGTACTTC. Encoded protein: CASLTGTSYEQYF.

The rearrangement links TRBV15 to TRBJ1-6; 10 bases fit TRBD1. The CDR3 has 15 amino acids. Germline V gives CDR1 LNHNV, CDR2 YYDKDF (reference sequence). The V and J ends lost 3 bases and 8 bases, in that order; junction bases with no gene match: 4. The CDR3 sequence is CATSRDRGFYSPLHF. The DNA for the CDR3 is TGTGCCACCAGCAGGGACAGGGGGTTTTATTCACCCCTCCACTTT.

CDR3 amino acids: CASTLQGARGYTF. CDR3 nucleotides: TGTGCCAGCACCTTACAGGGGGCGCGAGGCTACACCTTC. This chain joins TRBV28 and TRBJ1-2; 9 positions agree with TRBD1. The germline V gene encodes CDR1 MDHEN and CDR2 SYDVKM. The CDR3 extends over 13 amino acids. V shed 7 bases and J 8 bases; nucleotides not matched to a gene: 8.